The 25 T cell receptor beta chains listed next were all sequenced from one sample in a study of cytomegalovirus exposure and HLA in healthy donors. This PCR relied on a set of 60 Vbeta primers and 13 Jbeta primers. Sequencing used immunoSEQ multiplex PCR; TCRdb keeps in-frame clones, though not all of them. The table has approximately 170,000 clones, roughly 81% seen once. The sequencing input was PBMCs. These receptors were collected from a woman aged 30 to 39 in good health and CMV-seropositive.

The chain couples TRBV11-3 to TRBJ2-3; D gene uncertain. CDR3 length equals 14 residues. V was clipped by 4 bases and J by 0 bases, with 8 bases between them. Germline CDR1 reads SGHNT; CDR2 reads YENEEA. The CDR3 sequence: CASSSLTSTDTQYF. CDR3 sequence (DNA): TGTGCCAGCAGCTCCCTGACTAGCACAGATACGCAGTATTTT.

The gene calls are TRBV19 and TRBJ1-2; TRBD1 is a possible D gene (6 bases). CDR3 size: 13 residues. The ends were cut back, 10 bases at V and 6 bases at J, with 18 bases in the middle. CDR1 is LNHDA and CDR2 is SQIVND in the germline V gene (reference sequence). The CDR3 nucleotides are TGTGCCACCTTGCTCGGTCCAGGGGATGGCTACACCTTC. Translation gives CATLLGPGDGYTF. The full variable domain, in which reference TRBV19 and TRBJ1-2 provide the parts outside the CDR3, is DGGITQSPKYLFRKEGQNVTLSCEQNLNHDAMYWYRQDPGQGLRLIYYSQIVNDFQKGDIAEGYSVSREKKESFPLTVTSAQKNPTAFYLCATLLGPGDGYTFGSGTRLTVV.

The J gene is TRBJ2-1, the V gene TRBV5-1, with 12 bases identical to TRBD1. Germline V gene lookup returns CDR1 SGHRS and CDR2 YFSETQ. There are 16 residues in the CDR3. V was clipped by 2 bases and J by 6 bases; unmatched bases: 6. The CDR3 bases are TGCGCCAGCAGCTTTTACGGGACAGGGGGCTCCAATGAGCAGTTCTTC. Protein sequence: CASSFYGTGGSNEQFF.

The rearrangement joins TRBV27 to TRBJ1-4, with D unclear. The CDR3 is 13 residues long. Looked up from germline, CDR1 is MNHEY and CDR2 is SMNVEV (reference sequence). V was shortened by 6 bases and J by 8 bases, with 13 bases between the two germline ends. The CDR3 sequence: CASRGGVGEKLFF. The CDR3 DNA sequence: TGTGCCAGCAGGGGAGGAGTTGGGGAAAAACTGTTTTTT.

This clone was counted a single time. The rearrangement uses TRBV4-1 and TRBJ2-7; tentative D call: TRBD2 (5 bases). V was pared by 4 bases and J by 2 bases, with 18 bases between. CDR1 and CDR2 (germline): MGHRA, YSYEKL. The length of the CDR3 is 16 residues. In DNA form, the CDR3 reads TGCGCCAGCAGCCGTGTTGACCTCGGGATCACCTACGAGCAGTACTTC. Residues: CASSRVDLGITYEQYF.

This clone was seen more than once but under ten times. The chain is built from TRBV5-8 and TRBJ2-3, with D unresolved. Germline lookup yields CDR1 SGHTS and CDR2 YDEGEE. V shed 2 bases and J shed 5 bases, with 3 bases lying between them. The CDR3 runs to 11 residues. CDR3 nucleotide sequence: TGTGCCAGCAGCTTCCAAGATACGCAGTATTTT. The encoded protein is CASSFQDTQYF.

The J gene is TRBJ2-7, the V gene TRBV11-2, with a weak D call TRBD2 (5 bases). CDR1 is SGHAT, CDR2 FQNNGV, per germline. CDR3 length: 14 residues. Trimming left V 8 bases short and J 9 bases short, with 23 bases between. CDR3 protein: CASALDEGLSGQYF. CDR3 in DNA: TGTGCCAGCGCCCTGGATGAGGGTCTTTCGGGGCAGTACTTC.

The CDR3 nucleotides are TGTGCCAGCAGTGAGAAAACAGGGTACGGAAACACCATATATTTT. This sequence encodes CASSEKTGYGNTIYF. The chain employs TRBV6-6 and TRBJ1-3, with D maybe TRBD1 (6 bases). The germline V gene has CDR1 MNHNY and CDR2 SVGAGI (reference sequence). The CDR3 consists of 15 residues. V was cut by 5 bases and J by 4 bases, with 15 bases left in between.

A single count supports this clone. The gene calls are TRBV4-2 and TRBJ2-5; D is perhaps TRBD1 (6 bases). The J call could be wrong; TRBJ2-7 is a better fit for the DNA end. The CDR3 runs 15 residues. The germline V gene has CDR1 LGHNA and CDR2 YNFKEQ. CDR3 sequence: CASSQEPGQGYEQYF. For the CDR3, the DNA is TGTGCCAGCAGCCAGGAGCCGGGCCAGGGGTACGAGCAGTACTTC.

Comments on this clone: Relative to the germline gene, one junction end is altered; a read error may explain this. The CDR3 protein is CAGRVTDLQPQHF. The CDR3 DNA reads TGTGCCGGCAGGGTGACAGATTTACAGCCCCAGCATTTT. This chain joins TRBV2 and TRBJ1-5; maybe TRBD1 (5 bases). CDR1 SNHLY and CDR2 FYNNEI come from the germline V gene. The CDR3 runs to 13 residues.

The chain carries TRBV4-1 and TRBJ1-5; 7 nucleotides agree with TRBD1. V was pared by 3 bases and J by 6 bases, with 8 bases of the junction left unmatched. The CDR3 has 15 amino acids. CDR1 and CDR2 from the germline V gene are MGHRA and YSYEKL. CDR3 residues: CASSQFRDSAQPQHF. The CDR3 DNA reads TGCGCCAGCAGCCAGTTCCGGGACAGCGCTCAGCCCCAGCATTTT.

V is TRBV5-1 and J is TRBJ2-3; the D gene is possibly TRBD2 (5 bases). Trimming stripped 0 bases from V and 8 bases from J, with 7 bases between. This CDR3 region has 12 residues. Germline V CDR1 and CDR2: SGHRS, YFSETQ. CDR3 bases: TGCGCCAGCAGCTTGGACAGCGGTACGCAGTATTTT. Residues: CASSLDSGTQYF.

The chain couples TRBV19 to TRBJ2-3, with TRBD2 matching over 12 bases. In germline, CDR1 is LNHDA, CDR2 SQIVND (reference sequence). The CDR3 contains 17 residues. The V segment lost 4 bases and the J segment 3 bases; nucleotides outside the gene matches: 8. This CDR3 reads CASSRLGLAGGTDTQYF. Here the CDR3 DNA reads TGTGCCAGTAGTAGGTTGGGACTAGCGGGTGGAACAGATACGCAGTATTTT.

Points on this clone: Distinct nucleotide sequences in the sample also encode this CDR3. V is TRBV7-9 and J is TRBJ2-2; D may be TRBD1 (6 bases). Looked up from germline, CDR1 is SEHNR and CDR2 is FQNEAQ (reference sequence). Trimming shortened V by 5 bases and J by 1 base, and 11 bases separated the two germline ends. CDR3 length: 15 amino acids. The CDR3 here is CASSLTGGNTGELFF. The CDR3 nucleotides are TGTGCCAGCAGCCTGACAGGAGGGAACACCGGGGAGCTGTTTTTT.

The V gene is TRBV7-6, the J gene TRBJ2-1, with 7 bases aligning to TRBD2. The CDR3 is 17 residues long. The V segment lost 6 bases and the J segment 5 bases; nucleotides outside the gene matches: 16. CDR1 and CDR2 (germline): SGHVS, FNYEAQ. The CDR3 here is CASRYSPGGEGNNEQFF. The CDR3 DNA sequence: TGTGCCAGCAGATACTCTCCTGGGGGGGAGGGCAACAATGAGCAGTTCTTC.

The chain carries TRBV2 and TRBJ2-7, with unresolved D. V gave up 4 bases and J gave up 3 bases, with 7 bases separating them. The CDR3 consists of 12 residues. From germline, CDR1 is SNHLY and CDR2 FYNNEI. The CDR3 DNA is TGTGCCAGCAGTGGTCGTTTCTACGAGCAGTACTTC. Translation gives CASSGRFYEQYF.

This clone turned up a few times. This sequence joins TRBV19 and TRBJ2-2; the match to TRBD2 covers 10 bases. The CDR3 runs 15 residues. Trimming removed 7 bases from V and 4 bases from J; junction bases left unmatched: 6. Germline V gene sequence: CDR1 LNHDA, CDR2 SQIVND (reference sequence). In DNA form, the CDR3 reads TGTGCCAGTACCCCTCTAGCGGGAGCCACCGGGGAGCTGTTTTTT. Protein sequence: CASTPLAGATGELFF.

V usage is TRBV5-6 and J usage is TRBJ2-1, with D perhaps matching TRBD2 (5 bases). This CDR3 has 16 residues. V was cut by 4 bases and J by 4 bases, with 18 bases left in between. CDR1 and CDR2 from the germline V gene are SGHDT and YYEEEE. The chain's CDR3 is CASSHNLGVGYNEQFF. The CDR3 region has the DNA TGTGCCAGCAGCCATAACCTGGGAGTGGGTTACAATGAGCAGTTCTTC.

The chain has TRBV27 and TRBJ2-1; D possibly corresponds to TRBD2 (6 bases). V was pared by 5 bases and J by 3 bases, with 17 bases between. There are 16 residues in the CDR3. Germline CDR1 and CDR2: MNHEY and SMNVEV (reference sequence). The CDR3: CASSLKRATHYNEQFF. The CDR3 region has the DNA TGTGCCAGCAGTCTTAAGCGGGCGACCCACTACAATGAGCAGTTCTTC.

This sequence joins TRBV7-6 and TRBJ2-1; the D gene is possibly TRBD1 (5 bases). With 4 bases removed from V and 2 bases from J, the gap between germline ends came to 9 bases. The CDR3 is 14 residues long. The V gene's germline CDR1 is SGHVS and CDR2 FNYEAQ. The chain's CDR3 is CASSSQTAYNEQFF. The CDR3 nucleotides are TGTGCCAGCAGCTCTCAGACAGCCTACAATGAGCAGTTCTTC.

The rearrangement joins TRBV12-5 to TRBJ1-2; D call uncertain. This CDR3 is built from 15 residues. Germline V gene data show CDR1 as LGHNT and CDR2 as FRNRAP. V gave up 2 bases and J gave up 5 bases, with 15 bases separating them. CDR3 sequence reads: CASGLPICARYGYTF. CDR3 nucleotides: TGTGCTAGTGGTTTGCCCATCTGCGCACGGTATGGCTACACCTTC.

The chain links TRBV6-5 to TRBJ1-5; 10 nucleotides agree with TRBD1. CDR1 MNHEY and CDR2 SVGAGI come from the germline V gene. The CDR3 extends over 13 amino acids. V gave up 5 bases and J gave up 12 bases; unmatched junction bases: 7. The CDR3: CASSPTGGRGQHF. The CDR3 DNA follows: TGTGCCAGCAGTCCGACAGGGGGCCGGGGCCAGCATTTT.

The chain recombines TRBV5-6 with TRBJ2-7, with TRBD2 matching over 10 bases. CDR3 length equals 15 residues. Germline V gives CDR1 SGHDT, CDR2 YYEEEE. V gave up 1 base and J gave up 3 bases; unmatched junction bases: 4. This CDR3 reads CASSLWLAGDYEQYF. The CDR3 nucleotides are TGTGCCAGCAGCTTGTGGCTAGCGGGAGACTACGAGCAGTACTTC.

The V and J genes are TRBV28 and TRBJ2-2; D not certain. CDR1 and CDR2 (germline): MDHEN, SYDVKM. V gave up 2 bases and J gave up 1 base, with 5 bases separating them. This CDR3 comprises 14 residues. The chain's CDR3 is CASSLTGNTGELFF. In nucleotides, the CDR3 is TGTGCCAGCAGTTTAACCGGGAACACCGGGGAGCTGTTTTTT.

V and J are TRBV28 and TRBJ2-5, with 12 bases matching TRBD2. Germline V gene lookup returns CDR1 MDHEN and CDR2 SYDVKM. The CDR3 totals 15 residues. J gave up 8 bases and V 3 bases, and 7 bases lay outside the gene matches. In DNA form, the CDR3 reads TGTGCCAGCAGTTTCCCCGGACTAGCGGGGAATACCCAGTACTTC. It is translated as CASSFPGLAGNTQYF. Together with reference TRBV28 and TRBJ2-5, the CDR3 gives the full variable domain: DVKVTQSSRYLVKRTGEKVFLECVQDMDHENMFWYRQDPGLGLRLIYFSYDVKMKEKGDIPEGYSVSREKKERFSLILESASTNQTSMYLCASSFPGLAGNTQYFGPGTRLLVL.